The 4 T cell receptor beta chains below all came from one sample that was sequenced in a study of blood T cells in healthy people across ages. Alongside a J-beta primer mix, a sample-barcoded 5' primer served in a second PCR lasting 7 to 11 cycles. TCRdb independently ran MiXCR on the 5' RACE reads; one entry per CDR3 protein. The sample holds 850,000 to 1,300,000 distinct CDR3 sequences; around 43% are singletons and the top ten take approximately 17%. The specimen was blood. The receptors shown here come from a woman aged 60-75 years in good health.

This clonotype has only a few counts. The chain couples TRBV5-6 to TRBJ2-5; TRBD2 agrees at 8 bases. J lost 3 bases, V lost 4 bases, and 11 bases had no gene match. This CDR3 contains 16 residues. Per germline, CDR1 SGHDT and CDR2 YYEEEE. In DNA form, the CDR3 reads TGTGCCAGCAGCGATCGGGGGGGGGCGCCGGAAGAGACCCAGTACTTC. Its translation: CASSDRGGAPEETQYF.

The chain employs TRBV5-6 and TRBJ2-5, with D unclear. Trimming left V 9 bases short and J 5 bases short, with 20 bases between. This CDR3 spans 14 amino acids. Per the germline V gene, CDR1 is SGHDT and CDR2 is YYEEEE. The CDR3 bases are TGTGCCACCCTTAAGCAGTTGATACCGGAGACCCAGTACTTC. It yields the protein CATLKQLIPETQYF.

This clonotype was detected a few times. The rearrangement uses TRBV28 and TRBJ2-4; TRBD2 might be the D (5 bases). The V and J ends lost 5 bases and 9 bases respectively, with 14 bases between them. The germline CDR1 and CDR2 sequences are MDHEN and SYDVKM. The length of the CDR3 is 13 residues. The CDR3 spells CASSPALVGIQYF. The CDR3 coding sequence is TGTGCCAGCAGTCCCGCACTAGTTGGCATTCAGTACTTC.

The chain employs TRBV7-3 and TRBJ2-1, with 8 bases matching TRBD1. V was pared by 5 bases and J by 7 bases, with 19 bases of the junction left unmatched. This CDR3 contains 18 residues. Germline V gene data show CDR1 as SGHTA and CDR2 as FQGTGA. The CDR3 loop is CASSPGQAVTGGQNEQFF. As DNA, the CDR3 is TGTGCCAGCAGCCCGGGACAGGCTGTGACCGGGGGCCAGAATGAGCAGTTCTTC.